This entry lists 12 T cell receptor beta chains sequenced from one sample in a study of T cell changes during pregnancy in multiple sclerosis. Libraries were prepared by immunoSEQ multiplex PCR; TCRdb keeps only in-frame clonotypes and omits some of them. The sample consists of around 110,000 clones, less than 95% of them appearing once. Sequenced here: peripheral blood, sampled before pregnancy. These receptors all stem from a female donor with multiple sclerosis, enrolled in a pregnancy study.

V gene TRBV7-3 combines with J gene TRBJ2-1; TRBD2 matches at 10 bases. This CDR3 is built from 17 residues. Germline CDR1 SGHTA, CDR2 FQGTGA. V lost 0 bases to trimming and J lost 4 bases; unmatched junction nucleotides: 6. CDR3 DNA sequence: TGTGCCAGCAGCTTAACGGTGCTAGCGGGGGATTACAATGAGCAGTTCTTC. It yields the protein CASSLTVLAGDYNEQFF. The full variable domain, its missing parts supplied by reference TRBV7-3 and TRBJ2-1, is GAGVSQTPSNKVTEKGKYVELRCDPISGHTALYWYRQSLGQGPEFLIYFQGTGAADDSGLPNDRFFAVRPEGSVSTLKIQRTERGDSAVYLCASSLTVLAGDYNEQFFGPGTRLTVL.

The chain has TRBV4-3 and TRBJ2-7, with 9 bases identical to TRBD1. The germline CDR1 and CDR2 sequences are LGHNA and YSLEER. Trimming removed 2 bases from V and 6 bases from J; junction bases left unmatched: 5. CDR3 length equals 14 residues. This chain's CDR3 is CASSQLTGGGEQYF. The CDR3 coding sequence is TGCGCCAGCAGCCAATTGACAGGGGGTGGCGAGCAGTACTTC.

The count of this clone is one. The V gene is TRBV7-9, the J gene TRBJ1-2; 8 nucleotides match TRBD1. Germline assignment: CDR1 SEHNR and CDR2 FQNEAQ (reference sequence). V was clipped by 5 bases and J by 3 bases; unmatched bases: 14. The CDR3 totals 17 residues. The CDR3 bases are TGTGCCAGCAGCCCACTCGCTGGGGCAGGGGGCGACTATGGCTACACCTTC. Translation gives CASSPLAGAGGDYGYTF.

This CDR3 is CASSVNSVYQPQHF. CDR3 nucleotides: TGTGCCAGCAGTGTAAATTCGGTCTATCAGCCCCAGCATTTT. This rearrangement joins TRBV6-1 to TRBJ1-5; D uncertain. In germline, CDR1 is MNHNS, CDR2 SASEGT. The CDR3 length is 14 residues. Trimming shortened V by 4 bases and J by 5 bases, and 12 bases separated the two germline ends.

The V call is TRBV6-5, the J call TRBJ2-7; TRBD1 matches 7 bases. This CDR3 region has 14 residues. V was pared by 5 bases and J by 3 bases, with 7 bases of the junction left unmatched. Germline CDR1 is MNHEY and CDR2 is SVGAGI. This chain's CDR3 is CASSGTGQHYEQYF. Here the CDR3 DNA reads TGTGCCAGCAGTGGAACGGGACAGCACTACGAGCAGTACTTC.

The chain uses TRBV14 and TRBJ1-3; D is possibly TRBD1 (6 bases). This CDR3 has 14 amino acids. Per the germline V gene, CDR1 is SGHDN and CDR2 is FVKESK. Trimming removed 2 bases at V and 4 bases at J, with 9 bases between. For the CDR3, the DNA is TGTGCCAGCAGCCAAACAGGGTCCGGAAACACCATATATTTT. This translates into CASSQTGSGNTIYF.

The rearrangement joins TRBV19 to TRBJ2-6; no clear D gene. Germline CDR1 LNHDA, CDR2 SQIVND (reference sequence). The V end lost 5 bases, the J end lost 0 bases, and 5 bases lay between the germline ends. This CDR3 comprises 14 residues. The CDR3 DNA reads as TGTGCCAGTAGTCGTTCCTCTGGGGCCAACGTCCTGACTTTC. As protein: CASSRSSGANVLTF.

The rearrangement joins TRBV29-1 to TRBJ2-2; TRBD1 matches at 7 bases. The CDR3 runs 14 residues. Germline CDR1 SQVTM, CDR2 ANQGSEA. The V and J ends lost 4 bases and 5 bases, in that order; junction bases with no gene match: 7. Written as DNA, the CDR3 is TGCAGCGTTGTATCGCAGGGGGTGACCGGGGAGCTGTTTTTT. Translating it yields CSVVSQGVTGELFF.

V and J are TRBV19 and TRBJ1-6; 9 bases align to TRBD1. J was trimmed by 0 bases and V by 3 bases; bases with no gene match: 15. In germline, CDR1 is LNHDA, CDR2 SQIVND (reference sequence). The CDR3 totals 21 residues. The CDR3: CASSIKLGTGPGSSYNSPLHF. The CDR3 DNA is TGTGCCAGTAGTATTAAGTTGGGGACAGGGCCTGGAAGCTCCTATAATTCACCCCTCCACTTT. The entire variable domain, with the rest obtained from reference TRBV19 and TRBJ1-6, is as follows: DGGITQSPKYLFRKEGQNVTLSCEQNLNHDAMYWYRQDPGQGLRLIYYSQIVNDFQKGDIAEGYSVSREKKESFPLTVTSAQKNPTAFYLCASSIKLGTGPGSSYNSPLHFGNGTRLTVT.

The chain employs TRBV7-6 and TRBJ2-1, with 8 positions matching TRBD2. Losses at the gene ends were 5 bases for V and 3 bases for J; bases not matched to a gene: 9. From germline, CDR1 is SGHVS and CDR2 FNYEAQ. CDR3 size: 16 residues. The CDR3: CASSPEAGAIYNEQFF. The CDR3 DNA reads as TGTGCCAGCAGCCCAGAAGCGGGGGCCATCTACAATGAGCAGTTCTTC.

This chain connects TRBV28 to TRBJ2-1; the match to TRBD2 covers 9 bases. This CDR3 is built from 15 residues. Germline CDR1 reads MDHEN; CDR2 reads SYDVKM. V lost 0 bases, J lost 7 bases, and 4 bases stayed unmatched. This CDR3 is CASSLWSSGENEQFF. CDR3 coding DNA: TGTGCCAGCAGTTTATGGTCTAGCGGGGAGAATGAGCAGTTCTTC.

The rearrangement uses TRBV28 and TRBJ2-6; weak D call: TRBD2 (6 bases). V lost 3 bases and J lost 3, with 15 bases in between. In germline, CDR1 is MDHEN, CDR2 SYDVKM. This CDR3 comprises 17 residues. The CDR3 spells CASSFNRGLRGANVLTF. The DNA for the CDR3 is TGTGCCAGCAGTTTCAACCGCGGACTACGTGGGGCCAACGTCCTGACTTTC.